The 5 T cell receptor beta chains below were found in one sample sequenced in a study of identical twins. MiXCR, run by TCRdb on the 5' RACE reads, gives a single entry per CDR3 protein. Here the sample spans about 720,000 distinct CDR3 sequences, 15% to 20% being singletons. Another study also made use of these data, one on T cells expressing NK-cell markers.

The sequencing input was PBMCs. These receptors originate from a woman aged 18-29 years in good health.

This sequence joins TRBV20-1 and TRBJ1-2, with TRBD1 matching over 8 bases. V gave up 5 bases and J gave up 6 bases; unmatched junction bases: 8. The CDR3 sequence is 13 residues long. CDR1 DFQATT and CDR2 SNEGSKA come from the germline V gene (reference sequence). CDR3 bases: TGCAGTGCTCCCGAGACAGGGGTTAATGGCTACACCTTC. Amino acids: CSAPETGVNGYTF.

This clonotype was detected only a few times. This chain links TRBV12-3 or TRBV12-4 with TRBJ2-3, with D unclear. The length of the CDR3 is 11 residues. V was pared by 8 bases and J by 5 bases, with 8 bases between. For the CDR3, the DNA is TGTGCCAGCGCCAAAGAAGATACGCAGTATTTT. Its protein is CASAKEDTQYF.

This chain joins TRBV20-1 and TRBJ2-5; the D is unclear. This CDR3 region has 11 residues. Germline V CDR1 and CDR2: DFQATT, SNEGSKA (reference sequence). V was trimmed by 7 bases and J by 5 bases, leaving 11 bases between them. CDR3 sequence reads: CSVPAGETQYF. The CDR3 nucleotides read TGCAGTGTCCCGGCCGGGGAGACCCAGTACTTC.

This clonotype was found a few times. The CDR3 DNA follows: TGTGCCAGCAGCCCATGCTCCGGGACCTGGTGCGATCAGCCCCAGCATTTT. This gives the protein CASSPCSGTWCDQPQHF. V gene TRBV3-1 combines with J gene TRBJ1-5; tentative D call: TRBD1 (5 bases). V lost 4 bases, J lost 5 bases, and 21 bases lay in between. From germline, CDR1 is LGHDT and CDR2 YNNKEL (reference sequence). CDR3 length: 17 residues.

The chain recombines TRBV4-2 with TRBJ2-6, with unresolved D. V lost 4 bases and J lost 0, with 16 bases in between. Germline V gene lookup returns CDR1 LGHNA and CDR2 YNFKEQ. This CDR3 region has 18 residues. CDR3 in amino acids: CASSPLGQSYSGANVLTF. CDR3 sequence (DNA): TGTGCCAGCAGCCCCCTAGGGCAGAGCTACTCTGGGGCCAACGTCCTGACTTTC.